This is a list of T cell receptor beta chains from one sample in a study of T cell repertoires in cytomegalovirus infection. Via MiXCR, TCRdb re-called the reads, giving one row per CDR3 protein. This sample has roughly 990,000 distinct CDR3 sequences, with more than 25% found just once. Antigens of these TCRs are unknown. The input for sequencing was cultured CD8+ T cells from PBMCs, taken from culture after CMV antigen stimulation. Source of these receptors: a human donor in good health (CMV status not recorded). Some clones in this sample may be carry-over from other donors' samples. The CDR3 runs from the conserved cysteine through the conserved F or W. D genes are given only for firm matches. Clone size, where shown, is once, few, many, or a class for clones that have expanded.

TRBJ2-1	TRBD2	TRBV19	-	TGTGCCAGACGGGGGACTAGCGGGAGACTACAAGATGAGCAGTTCTTC	CARRGTSGRLQDEQFF
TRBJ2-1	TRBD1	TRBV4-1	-	TGCGCCTGCAGCCCTTATTTGGGGACAGTAGATAATGAGCAGTTCTTC	CACSPYLGTVDNEQFF
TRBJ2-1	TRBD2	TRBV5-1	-	TGCGCCAGCAGCTTAATAGCGGGGATGGGAAATGAGCAGTTCTTC	CASSLIAGMGNEQFF
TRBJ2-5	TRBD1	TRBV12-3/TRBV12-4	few	TGTGCCAGCAGTTCCCGGGACAGGGGCGAGACCCAGTACTTC	CASSSRDRGETQYF
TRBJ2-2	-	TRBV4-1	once	TGCGCCAGCAGCCAAGTCAGGAATAGCAACACCGGGGAGCTGTTTTTT	CASSQVRNSNTGELFF
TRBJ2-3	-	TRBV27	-	TGTGCCAGCAGTCATAGACAGGCCGGGACAGATACGCAGTATTTT	CASSHRQAGTDTQYF
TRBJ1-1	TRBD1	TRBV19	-	TGTGCCAGTAGTATTTGGGACAGGGGGAACACTGAAGCTTTCTTT	CASSIWDRGNTEAFF
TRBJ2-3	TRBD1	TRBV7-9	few	TGTGCCAGCAGCCCACCAACAGGGGGCGTCTTGGAGGATACGCAGTATTTT	CASSPPTGGVLEDTQYF
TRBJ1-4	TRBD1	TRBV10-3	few	TGTGCCATCAGTGAGTCCCTCCCCGACAGGGGGAGGACTAATGAAAAACTGTTTTTT	CAISESLPDRGRTNEKLFF
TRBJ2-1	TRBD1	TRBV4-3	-	TGCGCCAGCAGCCAAGATTTAGTCGCGACAGGGAGCAATGAGCAGTTCTTC	CASSQDLVATGSNEQFF
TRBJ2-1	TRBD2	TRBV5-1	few	TGCGCCAGCAGCTGGATTGGCGGGGGGCAAGACAATGAGCAGTTCTTC	CASSWIGGGQDNEQFF
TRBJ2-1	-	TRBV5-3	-	TGTGCCAGCAGTACCTTGGACAGCGGATACAATGAGCAGTTCTTC	CASSTLDSGYNEQFF
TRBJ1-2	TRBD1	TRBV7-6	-	TGTGCCAGCAGCTTATCTTTGCAGGGGGACTATGGCTACACCTTC	CASSLSLQGDYGYTF
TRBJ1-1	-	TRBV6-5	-	TGTGCCAGCAGTTACATGGGGGCGCCGGGGACTGAAGCTTTCTTT	CASSYMGAPGTEAFF
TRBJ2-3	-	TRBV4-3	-	TGCGCCAGCAGCCAATCCTGGGGGGTTAAGAACACAGATACGCAGTATTTT	CASSQSWGVKNTDTQYF
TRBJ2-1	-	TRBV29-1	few	TGCAGCGTTGCCCCCGTATTGGGGGCTTACAATGAGCAGTTCTTC	CSVAPVLGAYNEQFF
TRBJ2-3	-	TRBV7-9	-	TGTGCCAGCCGCTCGGGGGCCGGCACAGATACGCAGTATTTT	CASRSGAGTDTQYF
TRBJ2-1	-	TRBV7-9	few	TGTGCCAGCAGCTTATGGACAGCCGACAATGAGCAGTTCTTC	CASSLWTADNEQFF
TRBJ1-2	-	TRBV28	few	TGTGCCATCAGGAGACCGAGTTTTGGCTACACCTTC	CAIRRPSFGYTF
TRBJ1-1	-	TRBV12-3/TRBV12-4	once	TGTGCCAACAGTTTAGGGCGGGCCACTGAAGCTTTCTTT	CANSLGRATEAFF
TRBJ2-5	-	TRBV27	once	TGTGCCAGCGGGGCCCCGTATGCGCAAGAGACCCAGTACTTC	CASGAPYAQETQYF
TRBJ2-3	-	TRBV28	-	TGTGCCAGCGAAGGGGCCACAGATACGCAGTATTTT	CASEGATDTQYF
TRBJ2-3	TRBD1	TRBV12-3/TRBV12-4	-	TGTGCCAGCAGCCTGACAGGGGTTGAGACAGATACGCAGTATTTT	CASSLTGVETDTQYF
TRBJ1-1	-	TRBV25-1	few	TGTGCCAGCAGTGAACTTATGGGTAGTACTGAAGCTTTCTTT	CASSELMGSTEAFF
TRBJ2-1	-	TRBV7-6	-	TGTGCCAGCAGCTTACGGGGGGCCTTACCTAGCTCCTACAATGAGCAGTTCTTC	CASSLRGALPSSYNEQFF
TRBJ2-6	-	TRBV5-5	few	TGTGCCAGCAGCCCGAGGGTACAGGTAACCTCTGGGGCCAACGTCCTGACTTTC	CASSPRVQVTSGANVLTF
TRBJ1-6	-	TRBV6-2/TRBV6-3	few	TGTGCCAGCAGTTACGAAGTCGCTAATTCACCCCTCCACTTT	CASSYEVANSPLHF
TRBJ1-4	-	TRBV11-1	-	TGTGTCAGCAGCTGGGGAAAGGGAGGTGAAAAACTGTTTTTT	CVSSWGKGGEKLFF
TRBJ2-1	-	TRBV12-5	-	TGTGCTAGTGGTCCCCGCGGGGCAGGAGAATTCTACAATGAGCAGTTCTTC	CASGPRGAGEFYNEQFF
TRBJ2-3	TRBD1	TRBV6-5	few	TGTGCCAGCAGTTTTAGCGACCCCGGGACAGCTCTTTCCACAGATACGCAGTATTTT	CASSFSDPGTALSTDTQYF
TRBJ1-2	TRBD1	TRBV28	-	TGTGCCAGCGGCGTCGACAGGGGCTATGGCTACACCTTC	CASGVDRGYGYTF
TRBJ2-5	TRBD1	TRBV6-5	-	TGTGCCAGCAGTGACAGGGAGACGGAGACCCAGTACTTC	CASSDRETETQYF
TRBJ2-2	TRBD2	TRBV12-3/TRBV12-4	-	TGTGCCAGCACCTGGACTAGCGGGGGGGCCAGGACCGGGGAGCTGTTTTTT	CASTWTSGGARTGELFF
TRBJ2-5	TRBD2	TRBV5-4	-	TGTGCCAGCAGCCAACTAGCGGGGGAAGAGACCCAGTACTTC	CASSQLAGEETQYF
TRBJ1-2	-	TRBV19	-	TGTGCCACAACAGACAGCGCTCTTGGCTACACCTTC	CATTDSALGYTF
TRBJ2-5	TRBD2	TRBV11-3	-	TGTGCCAGCAGCCCCCGACTGGGTAGCGGGGCGCAAGAGACCCAGTACTTC	CASSPRLGSGAQETQYF
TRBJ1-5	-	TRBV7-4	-	TGTGCCAGCAGCTTAGGGACAAACCTGGCGCAGCATTTT	CASSLGTNLAQHF
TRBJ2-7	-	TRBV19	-	TGTGCCAGTAGTGCAGCAGGAGGGTACGAGCAGTACTTC	CASSAAGGYEQYF
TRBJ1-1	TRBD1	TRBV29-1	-	TGCAGCGTTGGGACAGGGGCCGCTGAAGCTTTCTTT	CSVGTGAAEAFF
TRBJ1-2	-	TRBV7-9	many	TGTGCCAGCAGCATGGGGCAGTTTAACTATGGCTACACCTTC	CASSMGQFNYGYTF
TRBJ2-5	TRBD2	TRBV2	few	TGTGCCACCATTGCGGGACTAGCAATCGAGACCCAGTACTTC	CATIAGLAIETQYF
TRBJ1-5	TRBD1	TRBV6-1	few	TGTGCCAGCAGTGAACCTGCTACAGGGGATTACCAGCCCCAGCATTTT	CASSEPATGDYQPQHF
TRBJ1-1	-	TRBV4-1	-	TGCGCCAGCAGCCAAGATGGCGGGGGGCTAAGGGCTGAAGCTTTCTTT	CASSQDGGGLRAEAFF
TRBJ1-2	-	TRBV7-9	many	TGTGCCAGCAGCTTAGATCGGAGCTACACCTTC	CASSLDRSYTF
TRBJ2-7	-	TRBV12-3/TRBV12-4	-	TGTGCCAGCAGTTTAGGCAGTACTTCCTACGAGCAGTACTTC	CASSLGSTSYEQYF
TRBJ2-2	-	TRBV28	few	TGTGCCAGCAGTTTTTTACAGAACACCGGGGAGCTGTTTTTT	CASSFLQNTGELFF